There are many counts of the clone carrying this T cell receptor beta chain. The antigen is not known. CDR3 size: 15 residues. CDR1 and CDR2 from the germline V gene are SGHRS and YFSETQ. Trimming left V 4 bases short and J 3 bases short, with 14 bases between. By 5'RACE with 10-nucleotide random UMIs, the cDNA was made. TCRdb used MiXCR to reprocess the 5' RACE reads, holding one entry per CDR3 protein. This table has nearly 60,000 distinct CDR3 sequences, 3% to 4% appearing once. The sample is drawn from a study of neurological immune-mediated disorders. General study results and limits: The study found no CDR3 amino acid sequences shared by expanded clones across subjects, suggesting private repertoires in all groups.

The sequence was obtained from an older woman with multiple sclerosis. V usage is TRBV5-1 and J usage is TRBJ2-1, with a weak D call TRBD2 (6 bases). Material: PBMCs. The CDR3 reads CASSPLGEDYNEQFF. As DNA, the CDR3 is TGCGCCAGCAGCCCCCTCGGGGAGGACTACAATGAGCAGTTCTTC. Complete variable domain (other parts from reference TRBV5-1 and TRBJ2-1): KAGVTQTPRYLIKTRGQQVTLSCSPISGHRSVSWYQQTPGQGLQFLFEYFSETQRNKGNFPGRFSGRQFSNSRSEMNVSTLELGDSALYLCASSPLGEDYNEQFFGPGTRLTVL.